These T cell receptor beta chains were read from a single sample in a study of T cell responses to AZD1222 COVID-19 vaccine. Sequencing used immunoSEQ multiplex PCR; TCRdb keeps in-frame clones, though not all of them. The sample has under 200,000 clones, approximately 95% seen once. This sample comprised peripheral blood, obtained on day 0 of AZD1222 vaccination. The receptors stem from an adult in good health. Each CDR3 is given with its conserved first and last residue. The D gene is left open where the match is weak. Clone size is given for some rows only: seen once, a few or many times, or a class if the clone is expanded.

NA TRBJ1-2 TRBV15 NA CATSRLLIEEGYTF TGTGCCACCAGCCGATTGTTGATCGAAGAAGGCTACACCTTC
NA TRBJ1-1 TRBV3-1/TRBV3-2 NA CASSPQPGGLAEAFF TGTGCCAGCAGCCCTCAACCGGGGGGCCTGGCTGAAGCTTTCTTT
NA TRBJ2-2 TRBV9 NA CASSVDQAGNTGELFF TGTGCCAGCAGCGTAGATCAGGCGGGGAACACCGGGGAGCTGTTTTTT
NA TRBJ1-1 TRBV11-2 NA CASRGQGMGAEAFF TGTGCCAGCAGGGGTCAGGGAATGGGGGCTGAAGCTTTCTTT
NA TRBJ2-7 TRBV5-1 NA CASSVTGNHYEQYF TGCGCCAGCAGCGTGACAGGTAATCACTACGAGCAGTACTTC
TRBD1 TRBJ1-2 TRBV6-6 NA CASSLGQVNYGYTF TGTGCCAGCAGCCTGGGACAGGTTAACTATGGCTACACCTTC
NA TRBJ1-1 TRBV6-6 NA CASIPSLNTEAFF TGTGCCAGCATCCCGTCCCTGAACACTGAAGCTTTCTTT
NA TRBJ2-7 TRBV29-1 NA CSVEWDGYEQYF TGCAGCGTTGAATGGGACGGCTACGAGCAGTACTTC
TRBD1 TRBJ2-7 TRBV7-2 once CASSSPGQTYEQYF TGTGCCAGCAGCTCGCCGGGACAGACCTACGAGCAGTACTTC
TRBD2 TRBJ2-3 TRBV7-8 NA CASSFEWRTSGVTDTQYF TGTGCCAGCAGCTTTGAATGGCGGACTAGCGGGGTCACAGATACGCAGTATTTT
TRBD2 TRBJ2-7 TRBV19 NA CASSLAGGNNYEQYF TGTGCCAGTAGTCTAGCGGGAGGGAATAACTACGAGCAGTACTTC
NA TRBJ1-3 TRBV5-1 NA CASRSSGNTIYF TGCGCCAGCAGAAGCTCTGGAAACACCATATATTTT
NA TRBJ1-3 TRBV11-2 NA CASSLGWRSGNTIYF TGTGCCAGCAGCTTAGGGTGGCGTTCCGGAAACACCATATATTTT
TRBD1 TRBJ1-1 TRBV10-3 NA CAISDGDRAMNTEAFF TGTGCCATCAGTGATGGGGACAGGGCAATGAACACTGAAGCTTTCTTT
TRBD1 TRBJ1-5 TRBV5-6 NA CASSLTGGGNQPQHF TGTGCCAGCAGCTTGACAGGGGGCGGCAATCAGCCCCAGCATTTT
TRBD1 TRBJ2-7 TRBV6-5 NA CASSWDRGSFYEQYF TGTGCCAGCAGTTGGGACAGGGGTTCTTTCTACGAGCAGTACTTC
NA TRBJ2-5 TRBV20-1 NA CSARGAETQYF TGCAGTGCTAGAGGGGCAGAGACCCAGTACTTC
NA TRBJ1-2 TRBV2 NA CASSEDGVSYGYTF TGTGCCAGCAGTGAAGATGGGGTCTCCTATGGCTACACCTTC
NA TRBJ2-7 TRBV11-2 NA CASSFGDVLVSYEQYF TGTGCCAGCAGCTTCGGTGACGTGCTGGTTTCCTACGAGCAGTACTTC
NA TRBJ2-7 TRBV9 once CASSVGGPGYEQYF TGTGCCAGCAGCGTAGGTGGCCCTGGGTACGAGCAGTACTTC
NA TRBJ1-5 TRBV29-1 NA CSVTGGDSNQPQHF TGCAGCGTCACGGGCGGGGATAGCAATCAGCCCCAGCATTTT
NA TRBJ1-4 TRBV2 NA CASKEGGEKLFF TGTGCCAGCAAAGAAGGTGGCGAAAAACTGTTTTTT